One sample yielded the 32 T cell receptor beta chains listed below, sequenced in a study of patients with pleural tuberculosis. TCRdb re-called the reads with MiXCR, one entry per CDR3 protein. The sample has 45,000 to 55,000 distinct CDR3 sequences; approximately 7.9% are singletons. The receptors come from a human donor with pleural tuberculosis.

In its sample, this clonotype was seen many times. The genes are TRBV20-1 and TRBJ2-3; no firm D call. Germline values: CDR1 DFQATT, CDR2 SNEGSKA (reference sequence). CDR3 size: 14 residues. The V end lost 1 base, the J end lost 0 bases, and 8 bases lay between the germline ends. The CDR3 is CSARAAESTDTQYF. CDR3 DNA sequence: TGCAGTGCTAGAGCTGCGGAGAGCACAGATACGCAGTATTTT.

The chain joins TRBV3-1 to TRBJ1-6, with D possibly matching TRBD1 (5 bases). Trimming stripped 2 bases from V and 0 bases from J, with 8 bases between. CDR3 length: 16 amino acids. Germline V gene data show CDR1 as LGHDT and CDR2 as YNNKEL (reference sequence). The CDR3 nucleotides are TGTGCCAGCAGCCAACGGGGGAGCTCCTATAATTCACCCCTCCACTTT. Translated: CASSQRGSSYNSPLHF. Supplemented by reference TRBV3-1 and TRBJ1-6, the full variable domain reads DTAVSQTPKYLVTQMGNDKSIKCEQNLGHDTMYWYKQDSKKFLKIMFSYNNKELIINETVPNRFSPKSPDKAHLNLHINSLELGDSAVYFCASSQRGSSYNSPLHFGNGTRLTVT.

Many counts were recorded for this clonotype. The CDR3 reads CSAREEGSTDTQYF. In nucleotides, the CDR3 is TGCAGTGCTAGGGAAGAGGGTAGCACAGATACGCAGTATTTT. The chain employs TRBV20-1 and TRBJ2-3; tentatively, D is TRBD2 (5 bases). The CDR3 length is 14 residues. Trimming removed 3 bases at V and 0 bases at J, with 10 bases between. The germline CDR1 and CDR2 sequences are DFQATT and SNEGSKA (reference sequence).

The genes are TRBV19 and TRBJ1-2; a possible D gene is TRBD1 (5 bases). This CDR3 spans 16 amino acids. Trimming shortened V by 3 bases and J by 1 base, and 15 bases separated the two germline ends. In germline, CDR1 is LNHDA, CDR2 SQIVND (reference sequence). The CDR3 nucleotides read TGTGCCAGTAGTATGGCTCGGGACCCACATAACTATGGCTACACCTTC. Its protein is CASSMARDPHNYGYTF.

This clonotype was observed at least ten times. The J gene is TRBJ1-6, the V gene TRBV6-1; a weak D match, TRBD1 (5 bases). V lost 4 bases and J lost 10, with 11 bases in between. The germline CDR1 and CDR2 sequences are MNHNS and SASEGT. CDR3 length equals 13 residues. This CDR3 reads CASSVDSRSPLHF. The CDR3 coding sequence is TGTGCCAGCAGTGTAGACAGTCGATCACCCCTCCACTTT.

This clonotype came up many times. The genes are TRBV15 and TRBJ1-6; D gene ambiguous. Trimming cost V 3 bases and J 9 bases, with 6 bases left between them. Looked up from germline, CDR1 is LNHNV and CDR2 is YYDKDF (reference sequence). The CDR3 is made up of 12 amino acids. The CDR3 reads CATSSGGSPLHF. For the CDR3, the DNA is TGTGCCACCAGCAGCGGAGGTTCACCCCTCCACTTT.

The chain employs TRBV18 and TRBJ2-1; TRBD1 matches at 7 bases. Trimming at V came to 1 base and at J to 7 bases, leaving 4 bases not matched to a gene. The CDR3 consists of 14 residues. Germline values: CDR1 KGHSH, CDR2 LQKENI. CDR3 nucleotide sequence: TGTGCCAGCTCACCACGCACAGGGGAAAATGAGCAGTTCTTC. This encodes CASSPRTGENEQFF.

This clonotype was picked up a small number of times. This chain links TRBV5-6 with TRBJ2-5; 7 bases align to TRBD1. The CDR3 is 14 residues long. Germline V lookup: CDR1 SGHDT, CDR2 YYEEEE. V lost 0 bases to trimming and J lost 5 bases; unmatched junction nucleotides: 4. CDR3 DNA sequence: TGTGCCAGCAGCTTGGGACAGGGTTCCGAGACCCAGTACTTC. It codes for CASSLGQGSETQYF.

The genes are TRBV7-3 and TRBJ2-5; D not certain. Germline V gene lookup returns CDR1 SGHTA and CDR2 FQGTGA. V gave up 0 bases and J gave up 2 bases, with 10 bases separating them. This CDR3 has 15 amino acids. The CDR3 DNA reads TGTGCCAGCAGCTTAACATCGGATCGGCAAGAGACCCAGTACTTC. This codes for CASSLTSDRQETQYF.

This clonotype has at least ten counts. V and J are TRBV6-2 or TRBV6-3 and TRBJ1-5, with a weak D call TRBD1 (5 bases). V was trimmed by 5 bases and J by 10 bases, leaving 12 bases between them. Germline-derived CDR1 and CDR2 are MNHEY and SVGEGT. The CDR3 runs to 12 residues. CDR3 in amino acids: CASSLGGGPQHF. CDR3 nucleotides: TGTGCCAGCAGTCTCGGGGGAGGCCCCCAGCATTTT.

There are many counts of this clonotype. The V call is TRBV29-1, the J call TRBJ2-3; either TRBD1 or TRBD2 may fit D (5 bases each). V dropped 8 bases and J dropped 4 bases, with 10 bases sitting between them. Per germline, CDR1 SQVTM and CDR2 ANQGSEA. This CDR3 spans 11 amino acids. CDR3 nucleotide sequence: TGCAGCTCCCTGGGGGCAGATACGCAGTATTTT. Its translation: CSSLGADTQYF.

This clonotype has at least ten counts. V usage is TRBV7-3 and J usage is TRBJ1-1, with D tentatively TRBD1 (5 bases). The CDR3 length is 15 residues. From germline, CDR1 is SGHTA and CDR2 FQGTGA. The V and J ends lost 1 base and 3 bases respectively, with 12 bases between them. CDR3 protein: CASSLSRDGDTEAFF. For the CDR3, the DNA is TGTGCCAGCAGCTTAAGCAGGGATGGGGACACTGAAGCTTTCTTT.

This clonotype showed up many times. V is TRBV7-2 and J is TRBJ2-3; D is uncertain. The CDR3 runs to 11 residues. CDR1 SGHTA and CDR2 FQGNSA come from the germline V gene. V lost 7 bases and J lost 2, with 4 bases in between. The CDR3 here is CASTLTDTQYF. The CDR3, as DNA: TGTGCCAGCACCCTCACAGATACGCAGTATTTT.

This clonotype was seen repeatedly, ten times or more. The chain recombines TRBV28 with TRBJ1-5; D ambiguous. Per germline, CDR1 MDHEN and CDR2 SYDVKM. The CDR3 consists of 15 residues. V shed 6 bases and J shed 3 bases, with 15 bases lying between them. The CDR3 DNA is TGTGCCAGCAGGCCTATAGGGAGCTTCAATCAGCCCCAGCATTTT. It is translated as CASRPIGSFNQPQHF.

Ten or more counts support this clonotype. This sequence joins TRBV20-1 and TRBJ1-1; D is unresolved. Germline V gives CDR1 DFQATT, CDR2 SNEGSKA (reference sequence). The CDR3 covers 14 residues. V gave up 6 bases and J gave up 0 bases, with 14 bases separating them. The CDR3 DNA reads TGCAGTGCCGATGGGCGCAGCATGAACACTGAAGCTTTCTTT. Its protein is CSADGRSMNTEAFF.

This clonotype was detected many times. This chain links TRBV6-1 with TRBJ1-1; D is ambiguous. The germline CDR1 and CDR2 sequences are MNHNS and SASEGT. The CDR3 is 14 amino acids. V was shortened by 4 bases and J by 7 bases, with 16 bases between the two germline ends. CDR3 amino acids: CASSVGSGPVEAFF. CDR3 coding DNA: TGTGCCAGCAGTGTCGGTTCGGGCCCCGTTGAAGCTTTCTTT.

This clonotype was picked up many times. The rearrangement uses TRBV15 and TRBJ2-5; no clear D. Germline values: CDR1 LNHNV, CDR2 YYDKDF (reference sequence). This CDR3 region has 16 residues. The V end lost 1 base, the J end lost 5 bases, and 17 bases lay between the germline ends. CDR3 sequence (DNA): TGTGCCACCAGCAGAGTAGGGAAAATGCCTCTGGAGACCCAGTACTTC. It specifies CATSRVGKMPLETQYF. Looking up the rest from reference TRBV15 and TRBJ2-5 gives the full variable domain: DAMVIQNPRYQVTQFGKPVTLSCSQTLNHNVMYWYQQKSSQAPKLLFHYYDKDFNNEADTPDNFQSRRPNTSFCFLDIRSPGLGDTAMYLCATSRVGKMPLETQYFGPGTRLLVL.

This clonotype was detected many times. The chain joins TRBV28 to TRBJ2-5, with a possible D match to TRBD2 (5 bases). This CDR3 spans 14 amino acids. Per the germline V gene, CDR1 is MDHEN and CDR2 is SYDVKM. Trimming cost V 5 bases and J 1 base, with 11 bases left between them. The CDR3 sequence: CASSPSGVQETQYF. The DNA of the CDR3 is TGTGCCAGCAGTCCGTCCGGGGTCCAAGAGACCCAGTACTTC. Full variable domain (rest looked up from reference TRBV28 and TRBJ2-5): DVKVTQSSRYLVKRTGEKVFLECVQDMDHENMFWYRQDPGLGLRLIYFSYDVKMKEKGDIPEGYSVSREKKERFSLILESASTNQTSMYLCASSPSGVQETQYFGPGTRLLVL.

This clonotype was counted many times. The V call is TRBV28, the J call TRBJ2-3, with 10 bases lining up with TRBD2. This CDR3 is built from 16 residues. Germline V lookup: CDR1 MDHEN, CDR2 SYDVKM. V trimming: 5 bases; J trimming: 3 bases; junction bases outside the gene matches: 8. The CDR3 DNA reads TGTGCCAGCAGTCCGGTAGCGGGAGGTTTAACAGATACGCAGTATTTT. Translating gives CASSPVAGGLTDTQYF. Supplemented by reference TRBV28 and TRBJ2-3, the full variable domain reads DVKVTQSSRYLVKRTGEKVFLECVQDMDHENMFWYRQDPGLGLRLIYFSYDVKMKEKGDIPEGYSVSREKKERFSLILESASTNQTSMYLCASSPVAGGLTDTQYFGPGTRLTVL.

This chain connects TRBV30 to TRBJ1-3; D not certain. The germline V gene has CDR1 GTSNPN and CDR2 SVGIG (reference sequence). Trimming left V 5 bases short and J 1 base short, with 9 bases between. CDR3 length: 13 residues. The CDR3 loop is CAWATGSGNTIYF. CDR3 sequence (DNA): TGTGCCTGGGCCACGGGGTCTGGAAACACCATATATTTT. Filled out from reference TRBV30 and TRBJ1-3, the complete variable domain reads SQTIHQWPATLVQPVGSPLSLECTVEGTSNPNLYWYRQAAGRGLQLLFYSVGIGQISSEVPQNLSASRPQDRQFILSSKKLLLSDSGFYLCAWATGSGNTIYFGEGSWLTVV.

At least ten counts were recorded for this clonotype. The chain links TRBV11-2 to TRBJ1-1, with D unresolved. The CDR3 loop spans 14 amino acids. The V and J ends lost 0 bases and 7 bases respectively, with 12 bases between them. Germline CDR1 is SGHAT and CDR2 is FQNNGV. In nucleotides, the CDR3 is TGTGCCAGCAGCTTAGAGGTTAGGATAGGTGAAGCTTTCTTT. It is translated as CASSLEVRIGEAFF.

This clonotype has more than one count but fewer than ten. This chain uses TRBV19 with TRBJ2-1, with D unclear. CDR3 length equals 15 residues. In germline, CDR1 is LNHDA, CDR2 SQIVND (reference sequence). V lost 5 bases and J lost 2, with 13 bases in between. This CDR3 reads CASSPMGSTYNEQFF. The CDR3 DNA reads TGTGCCAGTAGTCCGATGGGCTCGACCTACAATGAGCAGTTCTTC. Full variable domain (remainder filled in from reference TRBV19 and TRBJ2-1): DGGITQSPKYLFRKEGQNVTLSCEQNLNHDAMYWYRQDPGQGLRLIYYSQIVNDFQKGDIAEGYSVSREKKESFPLTVTSAQKNPTAFYLCASSPMGSTYNEQFFGPGTRLTVL.

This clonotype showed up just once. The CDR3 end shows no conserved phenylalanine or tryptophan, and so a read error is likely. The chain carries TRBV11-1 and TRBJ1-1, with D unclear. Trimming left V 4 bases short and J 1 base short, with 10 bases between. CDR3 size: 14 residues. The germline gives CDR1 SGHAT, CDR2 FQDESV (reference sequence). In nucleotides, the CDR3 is TGTGCCAGCAGCTCGAGGCAGCAGAACACTGAAGCTTTCCTT. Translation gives CASSSRQQNTEAFL.

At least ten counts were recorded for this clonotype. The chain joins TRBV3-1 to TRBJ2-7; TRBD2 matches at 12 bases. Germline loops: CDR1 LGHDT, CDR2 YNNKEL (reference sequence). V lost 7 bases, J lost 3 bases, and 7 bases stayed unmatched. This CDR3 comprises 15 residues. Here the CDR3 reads CASTLAGGKVYEQYF. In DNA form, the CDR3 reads TGTGCCAGCACGCTAGCGGGAGGGAAGGTCTACGAGCAGTACTTC.

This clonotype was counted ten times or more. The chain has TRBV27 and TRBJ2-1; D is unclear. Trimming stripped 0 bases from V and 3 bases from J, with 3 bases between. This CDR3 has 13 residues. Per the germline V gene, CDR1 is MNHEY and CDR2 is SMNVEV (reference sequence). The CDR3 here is CASSLSYYNEQFF. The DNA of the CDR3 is TGTGCCAGCAGTTTATCATACTACAATGAGCAGTTCTTC.

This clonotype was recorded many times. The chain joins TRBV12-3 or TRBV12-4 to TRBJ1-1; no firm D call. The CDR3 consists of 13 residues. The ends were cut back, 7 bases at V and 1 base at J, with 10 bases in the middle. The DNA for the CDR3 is TGTGCCAGCATAGAGGTTTGGAACACTGAAGCTTTCTTT. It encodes CASIEVWNTEAFF.

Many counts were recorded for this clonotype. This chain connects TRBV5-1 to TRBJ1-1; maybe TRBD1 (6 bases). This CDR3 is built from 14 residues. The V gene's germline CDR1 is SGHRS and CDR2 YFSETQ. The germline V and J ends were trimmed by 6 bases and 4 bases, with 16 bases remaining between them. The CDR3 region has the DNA TGCGCCAGCACTGTTAGGGGGGTAGGCACTGAAGCTTTCTTT. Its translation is CASTVRGVGTEAFF.

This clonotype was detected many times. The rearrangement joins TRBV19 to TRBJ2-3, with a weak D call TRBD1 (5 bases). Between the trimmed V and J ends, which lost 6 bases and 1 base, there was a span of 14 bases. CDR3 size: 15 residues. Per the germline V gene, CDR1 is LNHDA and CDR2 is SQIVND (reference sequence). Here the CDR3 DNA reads TGTGCCAGTAGATCGAGATTACAGGGCACAGATACGCAGTATTTT. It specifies CASRSRLQGTDTQYF.

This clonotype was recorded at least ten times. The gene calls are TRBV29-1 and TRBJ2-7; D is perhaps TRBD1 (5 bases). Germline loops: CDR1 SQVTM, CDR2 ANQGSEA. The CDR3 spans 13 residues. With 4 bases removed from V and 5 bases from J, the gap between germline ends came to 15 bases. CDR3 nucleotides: TGCAGCGTTGGGTCGCAGGGCCCGGACGAGCAGTACTTC. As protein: CSVGSQGPDEQYF.

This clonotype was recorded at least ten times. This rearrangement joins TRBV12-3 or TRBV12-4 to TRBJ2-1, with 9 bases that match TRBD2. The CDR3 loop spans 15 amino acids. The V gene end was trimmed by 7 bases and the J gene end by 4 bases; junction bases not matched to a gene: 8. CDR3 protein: CASTGGLATYNEQFF. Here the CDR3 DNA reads TGTGCCAGCACCGGAGGACTAGCGACATACAATGAGCAGTTCTTC.

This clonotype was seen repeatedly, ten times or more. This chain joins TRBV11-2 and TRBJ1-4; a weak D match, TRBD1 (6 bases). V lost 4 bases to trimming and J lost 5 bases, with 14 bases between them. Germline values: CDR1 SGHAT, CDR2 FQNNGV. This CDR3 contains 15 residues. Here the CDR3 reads CASSWGAGGNEKLFF. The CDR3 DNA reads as TGTGCCAGCAGCTGGGGGGCAGGAGGGAATGAAAAACTGTTTTTT. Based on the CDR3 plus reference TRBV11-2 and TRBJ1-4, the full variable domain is EAGVAQSPRYKIIEKRQSVAFWCNPISGHATLYWYQQILGQGPKLLIQFQNNGVVDDSQLPKDRFSAERLKGVDSTLKIQPAKLEDSAVYLCASSWGAGGNEKLFFGSGTQLSVL.

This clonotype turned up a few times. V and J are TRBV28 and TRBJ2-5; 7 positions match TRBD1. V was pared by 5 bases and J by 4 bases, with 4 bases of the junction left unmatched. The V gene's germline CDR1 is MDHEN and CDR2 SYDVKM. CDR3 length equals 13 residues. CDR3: CASSVRDRETQYF. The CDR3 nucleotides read TGTGCCAGCAGTGTCCGGGACAGAGAGACCCAGTACTTC. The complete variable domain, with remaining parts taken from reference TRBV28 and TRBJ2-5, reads DVKVTQSSRYLVKRTGEKVFLECVQDMDHENMFWYRQDPGLGLRLIYFSYDVKMKEKGDIPEGYSVSREKKERFSLILESASTNQTSMYLCASSVRDRETQYFGPGTRLLVL.